This record concerns one T cell receptor (beta chain) sequence. As yet, its antigen is unknown. Documented time point: late sampling 161 to 241 days after vaccination in three convalescent patients. Treatment here: approximately 9-day PBMC culture with coronavirus spike peptide pools or control peptides (ViraFEST assay). Each well received around 1.8 million PBMCs, cultured with 8 to 10 IU/ml IL-2 and roughly 9 ug/ml peptide pools. At both days 3 and 7, half the medium was replaced with fresh IL-2 medium. This entry belongs to a study of vaccination and CD4 T cells after COVID-19. Across the whole study: For a few convalescent patients, sampling occurred both at day 14 and at days 161 to 241 after vaccination.

The Oncomine TCR Beta short-read assay was what sequenced the DNA obtained from cultured CD4+ T cells. Using the QIAamp micro DNA kit, genomic DNA was extracted from the CD4+ T cells that had been cultured. TCRdb called the PCR reads again in MiXCR, with one record for every CDR3 protein. The sample includes some 19,000 distinct CDR3 sequences, over 50% of them seen just once. The specimen comprised CD4+ T cells from blood, cultured in vitro, sampled about 7 months after SARS-CoV-2 vaccination. The origin of this receptor is a human donor who had recovered from COVID-19.

CDR3 bases: TGCAGTGCTAGGAGTGGGGGGCAGGGGTTGCCCCAGCATTTT. This sequence encodes CSARSGGQGLPQHF. This rearrangement joins TRBV20-1 to TRBJ1-5, with D possibly being TRBD1 (6 bases). Germline loops: CDR1 DFQATT, CDR2 SNEGSKA (reference sequence). Trimming pared 3 bases from V and 9 bases from J, leaving 18 bases between. The CDR3 runs to 14 residues.